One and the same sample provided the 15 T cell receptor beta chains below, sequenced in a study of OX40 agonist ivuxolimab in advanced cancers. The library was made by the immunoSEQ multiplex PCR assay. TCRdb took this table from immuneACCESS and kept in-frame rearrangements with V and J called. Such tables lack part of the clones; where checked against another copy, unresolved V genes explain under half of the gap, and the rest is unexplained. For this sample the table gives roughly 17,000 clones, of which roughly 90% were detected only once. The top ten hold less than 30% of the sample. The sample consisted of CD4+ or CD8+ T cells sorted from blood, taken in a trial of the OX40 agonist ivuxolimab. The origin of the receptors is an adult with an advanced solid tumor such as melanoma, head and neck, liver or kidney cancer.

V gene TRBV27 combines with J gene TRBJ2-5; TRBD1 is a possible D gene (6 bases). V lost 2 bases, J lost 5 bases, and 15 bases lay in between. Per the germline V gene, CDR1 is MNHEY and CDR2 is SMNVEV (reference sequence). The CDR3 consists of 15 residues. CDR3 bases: TGTGCCAGCAGTTTAGCTCAGGGGATATGGGAGACCCAGTACTTC. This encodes CASSLAQGIWETQYF.

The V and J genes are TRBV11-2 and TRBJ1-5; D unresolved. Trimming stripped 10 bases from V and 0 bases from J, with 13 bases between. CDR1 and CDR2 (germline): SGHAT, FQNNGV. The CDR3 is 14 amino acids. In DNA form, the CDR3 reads TGTGCCACCTCGCTGGGTTATAGCAATCAGCCCCAGCATTTT. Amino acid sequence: CATSLGYSNQPQHF.

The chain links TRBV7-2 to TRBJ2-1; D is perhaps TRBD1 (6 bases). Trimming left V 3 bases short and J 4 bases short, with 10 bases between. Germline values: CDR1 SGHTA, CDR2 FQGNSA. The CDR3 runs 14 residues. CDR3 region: CASSFQGIYNEQFF. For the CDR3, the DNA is TGTGCCAGCAGCTTCCAGGGGATTTACAATGAGCAGTTCTTC.

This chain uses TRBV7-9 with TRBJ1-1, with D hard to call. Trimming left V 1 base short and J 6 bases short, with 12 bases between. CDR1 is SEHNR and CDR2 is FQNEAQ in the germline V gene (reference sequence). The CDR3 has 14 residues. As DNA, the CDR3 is TGTGCCAGCAGCTTAGTAGCATCGAGGGCTGAAGCTTTCTTT. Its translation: CASSLVASRAEAFF.

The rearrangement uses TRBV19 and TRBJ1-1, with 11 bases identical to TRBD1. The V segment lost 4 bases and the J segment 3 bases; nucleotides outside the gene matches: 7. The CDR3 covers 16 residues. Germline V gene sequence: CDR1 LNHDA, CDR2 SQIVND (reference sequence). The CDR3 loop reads CASSRRDRGGDTEAFF. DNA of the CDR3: TGTGCCAGTAGTAGACGGGACAGGGGGGGCGACACTGAAGCTTTCTTT.

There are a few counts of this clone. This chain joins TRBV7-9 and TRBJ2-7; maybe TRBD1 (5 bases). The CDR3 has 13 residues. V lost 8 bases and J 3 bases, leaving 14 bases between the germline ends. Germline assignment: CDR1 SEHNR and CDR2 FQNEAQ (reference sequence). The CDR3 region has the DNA TGTGCCAGCTCGAAGGACACCAACTACGAGCAGTACTTC. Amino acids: CASSKDTNYEQYF.

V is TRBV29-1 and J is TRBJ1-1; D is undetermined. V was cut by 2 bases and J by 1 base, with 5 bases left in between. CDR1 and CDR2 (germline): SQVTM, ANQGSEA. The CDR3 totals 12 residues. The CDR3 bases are TGCAGCGTTGAATTCCAGAACACTGAAGCTTTCTTT. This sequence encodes CSVEFQNTEAFF. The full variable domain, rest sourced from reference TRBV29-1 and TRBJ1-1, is SAVISQKPSRDICQRGTSLTIQCQVDSQVTMMFWYRQQPGQSLTLIATANQGSEATYESGFVIDKFPISRPNLTFSTLTVSNMSPEDSSIYLCSVEFQNTEAFFGQGTRLTVV.

In DNA form, the CDR3 reads TGTGCCAGCAGCTTTGGCCATTACGAGCAGTACTTC. It encodes CASSFGHYEQYF. The chain recombines TRBV7-8 with TRBJ2-7; D remains unclear. Looked up from germline, CDR1 is SGHVS and CDR2 is FQNEAQ. The CDR3 runs to 12 residues. Trimming pared 3 bases from V and 4 bases from J, leaving 7 bases between.

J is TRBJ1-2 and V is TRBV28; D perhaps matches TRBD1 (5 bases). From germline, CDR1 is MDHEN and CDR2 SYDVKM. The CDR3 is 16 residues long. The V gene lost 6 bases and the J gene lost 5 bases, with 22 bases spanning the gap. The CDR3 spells CASSKGPIDAPYGYTF. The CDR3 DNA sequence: TGTGCCAGCAGCAAGGGACCGATTGATGCACCTTATGGCTACACCTTC.

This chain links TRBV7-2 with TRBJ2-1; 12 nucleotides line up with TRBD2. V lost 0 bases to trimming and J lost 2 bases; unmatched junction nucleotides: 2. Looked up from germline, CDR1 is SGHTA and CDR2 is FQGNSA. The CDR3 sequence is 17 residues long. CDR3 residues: CASSLALAGGPYNEQFF. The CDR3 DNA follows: TGTGCCAGCAGCTTAGCCCTAGCGGGGGGGCCCTACAATGAGCAGTTCTTC. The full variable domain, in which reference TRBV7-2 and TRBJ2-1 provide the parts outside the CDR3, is GAGVSQSPSNKVTEKGKDVELRCDPISGHTALYWYRQSLGQGLEFLIYFQGNSAPDKSGLPSDRFSAERTGGSVSTLTIQRTQQEDSAVYLCASSLALAGGPYNEQFFGPGTRLTVL.

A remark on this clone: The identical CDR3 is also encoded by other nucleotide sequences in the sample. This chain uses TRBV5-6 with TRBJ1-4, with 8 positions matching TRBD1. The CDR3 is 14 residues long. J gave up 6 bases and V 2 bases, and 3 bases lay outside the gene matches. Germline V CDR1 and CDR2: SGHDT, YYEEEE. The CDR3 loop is CASSFGQGDEKLFF. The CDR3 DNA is TGTGCCAGCAGCTTTGGACAGGGAGATGAAAAACTGTTTTTT.

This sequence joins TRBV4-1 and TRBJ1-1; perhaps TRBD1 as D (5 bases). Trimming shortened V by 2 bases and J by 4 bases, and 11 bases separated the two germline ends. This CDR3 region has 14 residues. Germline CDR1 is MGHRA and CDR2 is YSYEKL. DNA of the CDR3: TGCGCCAGCAGCCAATCATTGGGGGGCACTGAAGCTTTCTTT. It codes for CASSQSLGGTEAFF.

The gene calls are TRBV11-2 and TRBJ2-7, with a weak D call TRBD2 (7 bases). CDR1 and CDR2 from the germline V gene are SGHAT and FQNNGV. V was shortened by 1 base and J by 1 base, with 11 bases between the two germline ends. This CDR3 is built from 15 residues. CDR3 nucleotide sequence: TGTGCCAGCAGCTTAGTTGGGGGGGCTTCCTACGAGCAGTACTTC. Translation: CASSLVGGASYEQYF.

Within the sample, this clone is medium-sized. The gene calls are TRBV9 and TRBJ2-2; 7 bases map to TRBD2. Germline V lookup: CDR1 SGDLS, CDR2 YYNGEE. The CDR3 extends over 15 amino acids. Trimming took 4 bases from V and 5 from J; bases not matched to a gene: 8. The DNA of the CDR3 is TGTGCCAGCAGCCCCCCAAGCGGGGCTACCGGGGAGCTGTTTTTT. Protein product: CASSPPSGATGELFF.

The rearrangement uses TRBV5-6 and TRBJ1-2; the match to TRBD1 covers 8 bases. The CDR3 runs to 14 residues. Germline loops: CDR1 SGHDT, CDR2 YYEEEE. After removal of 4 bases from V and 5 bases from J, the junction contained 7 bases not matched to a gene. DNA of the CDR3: TGTGCCAGCAGCCGAGGTCAGGGGGCTTATGGCTACACCTTC. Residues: CASSRGQGAYGYTF.